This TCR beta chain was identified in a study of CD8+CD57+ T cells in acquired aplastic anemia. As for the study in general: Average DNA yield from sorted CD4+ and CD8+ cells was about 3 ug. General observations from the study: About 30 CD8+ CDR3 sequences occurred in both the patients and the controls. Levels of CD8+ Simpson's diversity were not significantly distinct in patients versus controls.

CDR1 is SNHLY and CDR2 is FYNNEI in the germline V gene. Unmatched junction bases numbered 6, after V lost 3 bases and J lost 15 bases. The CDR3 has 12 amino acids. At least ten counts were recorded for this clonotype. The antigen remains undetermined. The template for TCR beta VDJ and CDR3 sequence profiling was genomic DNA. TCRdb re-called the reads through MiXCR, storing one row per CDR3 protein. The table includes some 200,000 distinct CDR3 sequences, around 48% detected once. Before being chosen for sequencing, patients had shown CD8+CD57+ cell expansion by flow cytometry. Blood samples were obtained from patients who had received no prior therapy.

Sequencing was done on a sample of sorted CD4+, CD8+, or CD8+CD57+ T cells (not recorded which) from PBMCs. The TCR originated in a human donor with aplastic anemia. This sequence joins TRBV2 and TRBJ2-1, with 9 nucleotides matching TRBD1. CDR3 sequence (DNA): TGTGCCAGCAGTGACAACAAGGGACAGGGGTTCTTC. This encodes CASSDNKGQGFF.